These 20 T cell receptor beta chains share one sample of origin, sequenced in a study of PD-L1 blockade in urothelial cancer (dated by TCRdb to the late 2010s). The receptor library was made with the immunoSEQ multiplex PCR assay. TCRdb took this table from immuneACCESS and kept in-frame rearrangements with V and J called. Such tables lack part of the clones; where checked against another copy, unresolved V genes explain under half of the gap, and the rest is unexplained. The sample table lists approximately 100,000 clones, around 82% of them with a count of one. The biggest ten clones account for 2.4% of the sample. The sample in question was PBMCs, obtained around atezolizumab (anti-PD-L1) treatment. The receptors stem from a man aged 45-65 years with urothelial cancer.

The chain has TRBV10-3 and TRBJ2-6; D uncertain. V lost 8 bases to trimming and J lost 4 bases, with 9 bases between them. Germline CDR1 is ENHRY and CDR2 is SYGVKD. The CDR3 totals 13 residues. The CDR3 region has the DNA TGTGCCATCTCGCGATCCGGGGCCAACGTCCTGACTTTC. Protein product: CAISRSGANVLTF.

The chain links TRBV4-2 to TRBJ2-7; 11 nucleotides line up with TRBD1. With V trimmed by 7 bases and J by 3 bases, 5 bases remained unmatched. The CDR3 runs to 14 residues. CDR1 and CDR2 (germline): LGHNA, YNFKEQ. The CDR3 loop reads CASTRTGGYYEQYF. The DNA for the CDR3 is TGTGCCAGCACCCGGACAGGGGGCTACTACGAGCAGTACTTC.

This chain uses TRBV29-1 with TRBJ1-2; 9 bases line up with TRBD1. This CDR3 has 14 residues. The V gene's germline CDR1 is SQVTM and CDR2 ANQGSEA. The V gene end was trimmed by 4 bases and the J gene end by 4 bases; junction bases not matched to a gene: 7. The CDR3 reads CSVGKTGGAYGYTF. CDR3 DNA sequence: TGCAGCGTTGGGAAGACAGGGGGGGCCTATGGCTACACCTTC.

Here the CDR3 DNA reads TGTGCCAGCAGCACGAAATTGACAACGAACTCTGGAAACACCATATATTTT. Residues: CASSTKLTTNSGNTIYF. V usage is TRBV7-9 and J usage is TRBJ1-3; no reliable D call. CDR1 is SEHNR, CDR2 FQNEAQ, per germline (reference sequence). CDR3 length: 17 amino acids. Between the trimmed V and J ends, which lost 5 bases and 0 bases, there was a span of 17 bases. Based on the CDR3 plus reference TRBV7-9 and TRBJ1-3, the full variable domain is DTGVSQNPRHKITKRGQNVTFRCDPISEHNRLYWYRQTLGQGPEFLTYFQNEAQLEKSRLLSDRFSAERPKGSFSTLEIQRTEQGDSAMYLCASSTKLTTNSGNTIYFGEGSWLTVV.

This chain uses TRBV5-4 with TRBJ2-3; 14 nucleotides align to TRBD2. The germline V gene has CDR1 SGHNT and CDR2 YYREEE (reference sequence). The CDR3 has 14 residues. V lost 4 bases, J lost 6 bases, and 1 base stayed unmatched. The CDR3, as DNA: TGTGCCAGCAGCCGGACTAGCGGGAGGGATACGCAGTATTTT. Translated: CASSRTSGRDTQYF.

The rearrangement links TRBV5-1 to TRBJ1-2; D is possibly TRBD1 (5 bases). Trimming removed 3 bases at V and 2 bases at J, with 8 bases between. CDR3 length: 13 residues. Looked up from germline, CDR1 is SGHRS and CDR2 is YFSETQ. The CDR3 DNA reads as TGCGCCAGCAGCTCACAGGCAAACTATGGCTACACCTTC. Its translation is CASSSQANYGYTF.

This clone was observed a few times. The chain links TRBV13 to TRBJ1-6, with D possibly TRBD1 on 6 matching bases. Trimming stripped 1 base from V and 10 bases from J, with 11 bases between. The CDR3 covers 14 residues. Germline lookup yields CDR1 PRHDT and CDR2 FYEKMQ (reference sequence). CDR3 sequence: CASSLARGGSPLHF. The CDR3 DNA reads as TGTGCCAGCAGCTTAGCCAGGGGTGGGTCACCCCTCCACTTT.

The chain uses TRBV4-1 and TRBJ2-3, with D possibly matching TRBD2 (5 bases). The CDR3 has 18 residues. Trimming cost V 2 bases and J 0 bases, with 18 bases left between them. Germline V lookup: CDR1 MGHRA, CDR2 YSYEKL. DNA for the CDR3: TGCGCCAGCAGCCAACCCTACCATAGCGCGACTAGCACAGATACGCAGTATTTT. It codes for CASSQPYHSATSTDTQYF.

The CDR3 DNA sequence: TGTGCCAGCATCTCGGGCCAGGGATTAGGAATTTCTGGGGCCAACGTCCTGACTTTC. It translates to CASISGQGLGISGANVLTF. The chain combines TRBV28 with TRBJ2-6, with D possibly matching TRBD1 (5 bases). The germline gives CDR1 MDHEN, CDR2 SYDVKM. The CDR3 totals 19 residues. V was trimmed by 7 bases and J by 1 base, leaving 23 bases between them.

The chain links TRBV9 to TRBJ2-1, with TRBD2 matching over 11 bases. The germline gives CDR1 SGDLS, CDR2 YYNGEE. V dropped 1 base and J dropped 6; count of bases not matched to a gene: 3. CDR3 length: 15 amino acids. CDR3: CASSVFGTSGNEQFF. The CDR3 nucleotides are TGTGCCAGCAGCGTATTCGGGACTAGCGGCAATGAGCAGTTCTTC.

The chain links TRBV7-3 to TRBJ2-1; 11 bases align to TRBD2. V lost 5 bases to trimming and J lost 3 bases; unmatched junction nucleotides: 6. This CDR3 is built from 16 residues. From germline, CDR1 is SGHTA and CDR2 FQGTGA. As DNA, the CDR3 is TGTGCCAGCAGCCCGGGGACTAGCGGCTACTACAATGAGCAGTTCTTC. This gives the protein CASSPGTSGYYNEQFF. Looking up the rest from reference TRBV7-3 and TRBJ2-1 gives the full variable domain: GAGVSQTPSNKVTEKGKYVELRCDPISGHTALYWYRQSLGQGPEFLIYFQGTGAADDSGLPNDRFFAVRPEGSVSTLKIQRTERGDSAVYLCASSPGTSGYYNEQFFGPGTRLTVL.

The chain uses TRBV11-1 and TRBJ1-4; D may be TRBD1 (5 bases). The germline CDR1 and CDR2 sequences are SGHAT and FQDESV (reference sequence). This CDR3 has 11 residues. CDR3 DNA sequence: TGTCCATTCAGCAGGGAACTAAAACTGTTTTTT. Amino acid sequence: CPFSRELKLFF.

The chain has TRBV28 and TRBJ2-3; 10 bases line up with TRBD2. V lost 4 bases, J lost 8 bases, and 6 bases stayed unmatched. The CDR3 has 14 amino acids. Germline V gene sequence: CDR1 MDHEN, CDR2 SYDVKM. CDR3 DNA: TGTGCCAGCAGTTATGGGCTAGCGGGAGCTACGCAGTATTTT. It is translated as CASSYGLAGATQYF.

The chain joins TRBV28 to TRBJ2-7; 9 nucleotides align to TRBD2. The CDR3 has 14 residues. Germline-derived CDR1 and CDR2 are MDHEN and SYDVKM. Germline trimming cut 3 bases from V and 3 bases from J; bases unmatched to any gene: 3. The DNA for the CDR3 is TGTGCCAGCAGTTTTGCGGGAGGGAACTACGAGCAGTACTTC. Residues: CASSFAGGNYEQYF.

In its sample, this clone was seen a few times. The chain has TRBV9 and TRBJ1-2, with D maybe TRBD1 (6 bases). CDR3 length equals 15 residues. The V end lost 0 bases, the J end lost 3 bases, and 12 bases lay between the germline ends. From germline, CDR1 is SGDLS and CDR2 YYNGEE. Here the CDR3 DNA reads TGTGCCAGCAGCGTAGGTGCCAACAGGGACTATGGCTACACCTTC. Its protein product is CASSVGANRDYGYTF.

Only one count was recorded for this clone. The chain's CDR3 is CASRRGQGARLEQYF. As DNA, the CDR3 is TGTGCCAGCAGACGCGGACAGGGGGCGCGTTTGGAGCAGTACTTC. This chain connects TRBV6-5 to TRBJ2-7, with 11 bases matching TRBD1. The CDR3 is made up of 15 amino acids. V dropped 6 bases and J dropped 7; count of bases not matched to a gene: 11. The germline V gene encodes CDR1 MNHEY and CDR2 SVGAGI.

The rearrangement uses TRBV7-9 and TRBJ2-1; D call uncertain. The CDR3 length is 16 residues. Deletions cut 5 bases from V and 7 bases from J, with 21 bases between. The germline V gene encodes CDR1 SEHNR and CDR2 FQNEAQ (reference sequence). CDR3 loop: CASSPSAMMAWNEQFF. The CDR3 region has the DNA TGTGCCAGCAGCCCATCCGCCATGATGGCCTGGAATGAGCAGTTCTTC.

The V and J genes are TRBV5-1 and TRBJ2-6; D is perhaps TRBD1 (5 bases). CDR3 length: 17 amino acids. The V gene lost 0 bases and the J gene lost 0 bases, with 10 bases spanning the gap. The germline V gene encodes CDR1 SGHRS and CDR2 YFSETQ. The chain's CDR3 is CASSLGGLNSGANVLTF. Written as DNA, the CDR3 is TGCGCCAGCAGCTTGGGGGGCTTAAACTCTGGGGCCAACGTCCTGACTTTC.

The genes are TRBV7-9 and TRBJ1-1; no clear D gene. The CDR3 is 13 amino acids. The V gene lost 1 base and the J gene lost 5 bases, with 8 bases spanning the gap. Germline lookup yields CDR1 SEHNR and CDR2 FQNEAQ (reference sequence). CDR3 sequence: CASSLGGSTEAFF. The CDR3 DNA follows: TGTGCCAGCAGCTTAGGAGGTAGTACTGAAGCTTTCTTT. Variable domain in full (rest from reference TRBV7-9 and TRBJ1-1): DTGVSQNPRHKITKRGQNVTFRCDPISEHNRLYWYRQTLGQGPEFLTYFQNEAQLEKSRLLSDRFSAERPKGSFSTLEIQRTEQGDSAMYLCASSLGGSTEAFFGQGTRLTVV.

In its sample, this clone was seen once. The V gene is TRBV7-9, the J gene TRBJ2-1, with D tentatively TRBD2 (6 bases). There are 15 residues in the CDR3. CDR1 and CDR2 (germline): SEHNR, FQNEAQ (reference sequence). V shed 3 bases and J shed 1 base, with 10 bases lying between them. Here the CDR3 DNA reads TGTGCCAGCAGCTTGGATGGGGGGTCCTACAATGAGCAGTTCTTC. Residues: CASSLDGGSYNEQFF.